This T cell receptor (beta chain) was captured in a study of T-cell memory formation after mild COVID-19. Broader study findings: There was a balanced CD4/CD8 profile in clones contracting day 15 to 85, and later expanders leaned CD4+. Confirmation of SARS-CoV-2 specificity was lacking for second-wave clones peaking day 37. Several responding clones turned up in pre-infection memory, indicating that cross-reactive memory may have taken part.

TCRdb independently ran MiXCR on the 5' RACE reads; one entry per CDR3 protein. The sample comprises roughly 130,000 distinct CDR3 sequences, over 15% of which are singletons, and around 4.8% rests with the top ten. From germline, CDR1 is SGHTA and CDR2 FQGNSA. This CDR3 is 15 amino acids long. V shed 0 bases and J shed 0 bases, with 9 bases lying between them. This clonotype was counted at least ten times. Its target is unknown. The sequencing input was PBMCs or a T cell subset sorted from them (not recorded which). V and J are TRBV7-2 and TRBJ2-7, with D possibly TRBD1 on 6 matching bases. The TCR sequence derives from a man younger than 30 who had mild COVID-19 (a few samples of this study predate the infection). Cell type and time point are not known. CDR3 DNA sequence: TGTGCCAGCAGCTTAGCGGGGACAAACTCCTACGAGCAGTACTTC. Its protein product is CASSLAGTNSYEQYF.